A selection of T cell receptor beta chains follows, all from one sample in a study of T cells in Graves' hyperthyroidism and ophthalmopathy. TCRdb ran MiXCR on the multiplex PCR reads and lists one entry per CDR3 protein. In the table there are some 380,000 distinct CDR3 sequences, 13% of which are singletons. Sequencing input: blood. Source of these receptors: a man aged 30 to 39 with Graves' hyperthyroidism that later progressed to Graves' ophthalmopathy. CDR3s include the opening cysteine and the closing phenylalanine or tryptophan. The D gene is left open where the match is weak. Clone size is stated in some rows and not others, as once, few, many or a class when expanded.

many	NA	TRBV5-1	16	TRBJ1-1	TGCGCCAGCAGCTTGTTTAGGGGCAGGATGAACACTGAAGCTTTCTTT	CASSLFRGRMNTEAFF
few	NA	TRBV20-1	14	TRBJ1-5	TGCAGTGCTAGAGATCCTTATACAGGGTTTACCCAGCATTTT	CSARDPYTGFTQHF
many	NA	TRBV30	13	TRBJ1-5	TGTGCCTGGAGTTCAGGGACGGATCAGCCCCAGCATTTT	CAWSSGTDQPQHF
few	TRBD2	TRBV3-1	15	TRBJ2-1	TGTGCCAGCACCCTACTAGCGGGGGCGTACAATGAGCAGTTCTTC	CASTLLAGAYNEQFF
few	NA	TRBV25-1	12	TRBJ1-2	TGTGCCAGCACAACAGGGCGGTATGGCTACACCTTC	CASTTGRYGYTF
many	TRBD1	TRBV13	16	TRBJ2-3	TGTGCCAGCAGCCACCCTTGGGACAGGGATTCAGATACGCAGTATTTT	CASSHPWDRDSDTQYF
many	TRBD1	TRBV12-3/TRBV12-4	15	TRBJ2-5	TGTGCCAGCAGTTGGACAGGGGGCGCGTGGGAGACCCAGTACTTC	CASSWTGGAWETQYF
few	NA	TRBV2	14	TRBJ2-3	TGTGCCAGCAGTGACGGCCGCTTCACAGATACGCAGTATTTT	CASSDGRFTDTQYF
few	TRBD1	TRBV6-1	16	TRBJ1-5	TGTGCCAGCAGTCACCGGGACAGGGGTATGAATCAGCCCCAGCATTTT	CASSHRDRGMNQPQHF
many	TRBD1	TRBV28	17	TRBJ2-1	TGTGCCAGCAGTCCCCCTCAGGGGGTGAGCTCCTACAATGAGCAGTTCTTC	CASSPPQGVSSYNEQFF
NA	NA	TRBV12-3/TRBV12-4	13	TRBJ2-1	TGTGCCAGCGTAGGGGGGGGCCACAATGAGCAGTTCTTC	CASVGGGHNEQFF
many	TRBD2	TRBV20-1	14	TRBJ2-3	TGCAGTGCTAATAGCGGGGTTGGCACAGATACGCAGTATTTT	CSANSGVGTDTQYF
many	TRBD1	TRBV7-7	15	TRBJ2-5	TGTGCTAGCAGCCCCAGACAGGGGGGGAAAGAGACCCAGTACTTC	CASSPRQGGKETQYF
many	NA	TRBV6-5	15	TRBJ1-3	TGTGCCAGCAGTTACTCGCCCCCAAGGAGAAACACCATATATTTT	CASSYSPPRRNTIYF
NA	TRBD2	TRBV11-3	14	TRBJ2-1	TGTGCCAGCAGCTCTAGCGGGGAGTACAATGAGCAGTTCTTC	CASSSSGEYNEQFF
many	NA	TRBV7-3	14	TRBJ2-5	TGTGCCAGCAGCTTAAATGGGGTGGAAGAGACCCAGTACTTC	CASSLNGVEETQYF
many	NA	TRBV6-1	15	TRBJ1-6	TGTGCCAGCAGTGCGACCCGGGGCGCGTATTCACCCCTCCACTTT	CASSATRGAYSPLHF
few	NA	TRBV29-1	12	TRBJ1-2	TGCAGCGTTGATCGGACTAACTATGGCTACACCTTC	CSVDRTNYGYTF
NA	TRBD2	TRBV11-3	15	TRBJ2-1	TGTGCCAGCAGCTCTCCTAGCGGGGACGCCAATGAGCAGTTCTTC	CASSSPSGDANEQFF
few	NA	TRBV20-1	12	TRBJ1-1	TGCAGTGCTACCGCAGGGTACACTGAAGCTTTCTTT	CSATAGYTEAFF
NA	NA	TRBV6-1	14	TRBJ2-7	TGTGCCAGCAGCATGTTCGGGCCTTCCTACGAGCAGTACTTC	CASSMFGPSYEQYF
many	NA	TRBV27	15	TRBJ1-4	TGTGCCAGCAGTTTATCGACAGGTAGTAATGAAAAACTGTTTTTT	CASSLSTGSNEKLFF
few	NA	TRBV7-8	14	TRBJ2-7	TGTGCCAGCGATGCAGGGTTCAGCTCCTACGAGCAGTACTTC	CASDAGFSSYEQYF
NA	NA	TRBV4-1	16	TRBJ2-1	TGCGCCAGCAGCCAAGTCGATATGGGATTCTACAATGAGCAGTTCTTC	CASSQVDMGFYNEQFF
NA	NA	TRBV11-2	13	TRBJ1-6	TGTGCCAGCAGCTTAGATTGGGGCAGCTCCCTCCACTTT	CASSLDWGSSLHF
many	NA	TRBV11-2	14	TRBJ1-1	TGTGCCAGCAGCCCTCATACTATGAACACTGAAGCTTTCTTT	CASSPHTMNTEAFF
few	NA	TRBV2	14	TRBJ2-3	TGTGCCAGCAAACAGCCGGGGGCGGGACATACGCAGTATTTT	CASKQPGAGHTQYF
NA	NA	TRBV9	17	TRBJ1-5	TGTGCCAGCTCGGTTATTCCAGAAAGTTATAGCAATCAGCCCCAGCATTTT	CASSVIPESYSNQPQHF
many	NA	TRBV7-9	15	TRBJ2-5	TGTGCCAGCAGCCCCAAGCAGAGGCTCCAAGAGACCCAGTACTTC	CASSPKQRLQETQYF
many	NA	TRBV28	14	TRBJ2-4	TGTGCCAGCAGTAGGGGCAGGGCCAAAAACATTCAGTACTTC	CASSRGRAKNIQYF
NA	NA	TRBV3-1	19	TRBJ2-5	TGTGCCAGCAGCCAAGATCGGCTAGCGGAGCTAGGGACACAAGAGACCCAGTACTTC	CASSQDRLAELGTQETQYF
many	NA	TRBV2	13	TRBJ2-5	TGTGCCAGCACCAGATCCCCAGGGGAGACCCAGTACTTC	CASTRSPGETQYF
NA	NA	TRBV4-1	16	TRBJ1-5	TGCGCCAGCAGCCAAGTGGCAAGATCTAGCAATCAGCCCCGGCATTTT	CASSQVARSSNQPRHF
few	TRBD2	TRBV4-1	17	TRBJ2-5	TGCGCCAGCAGCCAGGGGCTAGCGGGGGGGCCTGCGGAGACCCAGTACTTC	CASSQGLAGGPAETQYF
many	TRBD2	TRBV28	15	TRBJ2-1	TGTGCCAGCAGCGGGACTAGCGGGGGGGCCAATGAGCAGTTCTTC	CASSGTSGGANEQFF
many	NA	TRBV28	13	TRBJ2-5	TGTGCCAGCAATTCAGCCTATGGGAAGACCCAGTACTTC	CASNSAYGKTQYF
NA	NA	TRBV12-3/TRBV12-4	14	TRBJ1-2	TGTGCCAGCAGGGGCGACAGGAGCCCCTCTGGCTACACCTTC	CASRGDRSPSGYTF
many	TRBD1	TRBV28	14	TRBJ2-7	TGTGCCAGCAGAGGACAGGGGGTTTCGCACGAGCAGTACTTC	CASRGQGVSHEQYF
NA	TRBD2	TRBV11-2	17	TRBJ2-3	TGTGCCAGCAGCTTTTGGACTAGCGGGGGGGGCACAGATACGCAGTATTTT	CASSFWTSGGGTDTQYF
few	NA	TRBV20-1	14	TRBJ2-3	TGCAGTGCTAGAGGGGGGGCGGGCACAGATACGCAGTATTTT	CSARGGAGTDTQYF
NA	NA	TRBV15	14	TRBJ2-7	TGTGCCACCAGCAGAGATATAGGTACTGGAGAGCAGTACTTC	CATSRDIGTGEQYF
many	TRBD1	TRBV20-1	12	TRBJ2-7	TGCAGTGCAAGACAGGGGTCCTACGAGCAGTACTTC	CSARQGSYEQYF
NA	NA	TRBV20-1	11	TRBJ1-2	TGCAGTGCTAGAGATAGCACCAAGTACACCTTC	CSARDSTKYTF
many	NA	TRBV15	12	TRBJ2-1	TGTGCCACCAGCAGAGATGTGAATGAGCAGTTCTTC	CATSRDVNEQFF
NA	TRBD2	TRBV20-1	17	TRBJ2-3	TGCAGTGCTAGAGACCCTCAGCGGGGGCCTAGGAAAGATACGCAGTATTTT	CSARDPQRGPRKDTQYF
many	NA	TRBV6-1	12	TRBJ1-5	TGTGCCAGCGAGGGGGTAATAAAGCCCCAGCATTTT	CASEGVIKPQHF
few	NA	TRBV5-1	13	TRBJ2-1	TGCGCCAGCAGCTTGGACAGGGCCAATGAGCAGTTCTTC	CASSLDRANEQFF
NA	TRBD1	TRBV7-9	15	TRBJ2-7	TGTGCCAGCAGCCCTTACAGGGGGCTGTCCTACGAGCAGTACTTC	CASSPYRGLSYEQYF
few	NA	TRBV4-1	15	TRBJ1-5	TGCGCCAGCAGCCAAAGGACACCTAGCAATCAGCCCCAGCATTTT	CASSQRTPSNQPQHF
many	NA	TRBV27	11	TRBJ2-2	TGTGCCAGCAGTCAGGCCGGGGAGCTGTTTTTT	CASSQAGELFF
NA	NA	TRBV7-9	15	TRBJ2-3	TGTGCCAGCACCACCCCTGGGAGGCTGACGGATACGCAGTATTTT	CASTTPGRLTDTQYF
NA	NA	TRBV5-6	14	TRBJ1-2	TGTGCCAGCAGCGCGCCCCGGGACAACTATGGCTACACCTTC	CASSAPRDNYGYTF
NA	TRBD1	TRBV11-3	15	TRBJ2-1	TGTGCCAGCAGACCGGACAGGGGTCCCTACAATGAGCAGTTCTTC	CASRPDRGPYNEQFF
many	NA	TRBV7-8	15	TRBJ2-3	TGTGCCAGCAGCTTAGCGGCAAGGGGCACAGATACGCAGTATTTT	CASSLAARGTDTQYF
many	TRBD1	TRBV7-6	15	TRBJ2-7	TGTGCCAGCAGCTTAACCCCCGGACAGGCCGTCGAGCAGTACTTC	CASSLTPGQAVEQYF
many	NA	TRBV3-1	11	TRBJ1-1	TGTGCCAGCAGCCATCCGTCGGAAGCTTTCTTT	CASSHPSEAFF
many	NA	TRBV20-1	16	TRBJ1-1	TGCAGTGCTAGAGATCATATGACGGGATGGGACACTGAAGCTTTCTTT	CSARDHMTGWDTEAFF
many	TRBD2	TRBV20-1	14	TRBJ2-3	TGCAGTGTCCCCGGGGGGGGAGTCACAGATACGCAGTATTTT	CSVPGGGVTDTQYF
NA	NA	TRBV11-1	13	TRBJ2-7	TGTGCCAGCAGTTATACCACCGAGCACGAGCAGTACTTC	CASSYTTEHEQYF
NA	NA	TRBV7-8	16	TRBJ1-2	TGTGCCAGCAGCAATTTCCAGGTCTCCTTGGCCTATGGCTACACCTTC	CASSNFQVSLAYGYTF